The present T cell receptor beta chain was sequenced within a study of pediatric ulcerative colitis (dated by TCRdb to between 2018 and 2020). General notes on the study: Among the ulcerative colitis patients, over five had pancolitis and two had left-sided colitis, and histology in every patient was consistent with ulcerative colitis. From 9 or 10 newly diagnosed, treatment-naive pediatric ulcerative colitis patients and a few non-IBD control children, paired blood and rectal samples were collected. By Pediatric Ulcerative Colitis Activity Index, mild disease was classified in a couple of patients, moderate disease in several and acute severe colitis in three. What the research found in general, with its limitations: For technical reasons, the blood samples of a couple of patients yielded substantially fewer templates, so those samples were excluded from the blood-rectal overlap analysis. T cells from blood may have been included in the rectal pinch biopsies, particularly in patients with overt colitis. Because repertoires came from total lymphocyte DNA, patterns in rare subsets such as regulatory T cells may not be reflected. Features of the rectal repertoire distinguished controls, mild-moderate colitis patients and acute severe colitis patients, and in acute severe colitis rectal diversity was lower because of clonal expansions. Autologous blood-rectal clonal overlap was significantly higher in ulcerative colitis patients than in controls, suggesting increased T cell trafficking to inflamed tissue. A couple of rectal CDR3 clonotypes were found in every ulcerative colitis patient but in no control. Only a handful of individuals were included in the healthy control group, which was small.

Using the immunoSEQ TRB Survey service, rearranged CDR3 beta regions were amplified from genomic DNA with multiplex V and J primers. To keep sequencing depth the same across samples, survey-level depth of up to 500,000 reads per sample was applied. Libraries were purified, pooled and sequenced on Illumina technology. The published analysis was carried out like this. immunoSEQ online tools were used for productive clonality, sample overlap, pairwise scatters, CDR3 beta length, V/D/J gene usage and productiveness. Calculated diversity was defined as the number of unique rearrangements divided by total templates, multiplied by 100, and Shannon and Simpson indices were computed as well. For principal component analysis, Z-score normalized data were analyzed with the R prcomp function and the ggbiplot package. Morisita's index was used to quantify the clonal overlap between blood and rectum within each subject. This immuneACCESS table, as held by TCRdb, lists in-frame sequences with V and J called but not all clones. Of the missing ones, under half trace to an unresolved V gene in checked studies; the others have no known cause. The DNA was the basis for D and trimming; V, J and clone size are from that table. The sample table lists roughly 25,000 clones, roughly 74% of them with a count of one. The ten largest clonotypes hold about 8.3% of the sample.

In this sample, this clone turned up a few times. The clone's antigen remains unknown. No much larger clone is present one base from it, and per-base qualities are unavailable. During colonoscopy, one to two pinch biopsies were obtained from the rectum for research purposes. Before the diagnostic colonoscopy, none of the ulcerative colitis patients had been given immunosuppressive medication. Before DNA was isolated, the rectal biopsies underwent proteinase K digestion. The Wizard kit (Promega) was used to extract genomic DNA from the blood and intestinal samples. The CDR3, from cysteine to phenylalanine, totals 15 residues. Only CDR3 DNA is held: 45 bases, read in frame from base 1. For CDR1 and CDR2, the germline V gene lists MNHEY and SVGAGI. V was cut back by 6 bases and J by 3 bases, leaving a gap of 17 bases between them.

Sequenced: gut tissue. The TCR sequence derives from a boy younger than 18 with severe ulcerative colitis. The chain is assembled from TRBV6-5 and TRBJ1-2, and TRBD1 may be the D gene, going by 6 matching bases. DNA sequence: TGTGCCAGCAGACCCCTCACCGGGGGCCACTATGGCTACACCTTC. Its coded protein is CASRPLTGGHYGYTF.